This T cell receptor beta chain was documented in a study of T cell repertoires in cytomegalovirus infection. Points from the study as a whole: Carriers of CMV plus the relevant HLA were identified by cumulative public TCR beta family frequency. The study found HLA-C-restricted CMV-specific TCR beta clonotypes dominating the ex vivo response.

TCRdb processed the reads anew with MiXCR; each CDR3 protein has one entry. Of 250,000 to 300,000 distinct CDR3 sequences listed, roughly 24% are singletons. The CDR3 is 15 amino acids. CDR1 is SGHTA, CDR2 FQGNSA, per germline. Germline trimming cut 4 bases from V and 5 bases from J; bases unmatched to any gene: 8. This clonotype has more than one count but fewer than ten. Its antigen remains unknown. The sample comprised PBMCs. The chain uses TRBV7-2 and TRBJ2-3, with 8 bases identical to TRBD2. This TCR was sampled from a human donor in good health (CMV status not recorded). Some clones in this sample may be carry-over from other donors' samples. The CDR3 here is CASSSTSAGGDTQYF. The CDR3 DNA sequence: TGTGCCAGCAGCTCGACTAGCGCAGGAGGAGATACGCAGTATTTT.